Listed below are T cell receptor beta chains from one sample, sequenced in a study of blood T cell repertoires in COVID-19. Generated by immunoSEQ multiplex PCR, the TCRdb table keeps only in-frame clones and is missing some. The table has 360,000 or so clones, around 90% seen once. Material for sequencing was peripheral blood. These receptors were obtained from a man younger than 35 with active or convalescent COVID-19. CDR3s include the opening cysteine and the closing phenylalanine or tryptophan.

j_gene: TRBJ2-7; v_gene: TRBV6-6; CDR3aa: CASRTTGLPGEQYF
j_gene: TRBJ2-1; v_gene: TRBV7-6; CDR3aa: CASSYSRDSSYNEQFF
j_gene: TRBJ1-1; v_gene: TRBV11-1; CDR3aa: CASSWGVNTEAFF
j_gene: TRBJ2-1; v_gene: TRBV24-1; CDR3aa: CATSDPGGGSYNEQFF
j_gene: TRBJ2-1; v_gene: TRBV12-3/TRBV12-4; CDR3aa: CASSSTGANEQFF
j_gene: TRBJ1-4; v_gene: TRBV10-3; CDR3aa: CAISPGTGVGDEKLFF
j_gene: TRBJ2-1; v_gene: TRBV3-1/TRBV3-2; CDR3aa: CASSQDVGSYNEQFF
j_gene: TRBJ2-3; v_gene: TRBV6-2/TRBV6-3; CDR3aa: CASSTAGAGTDTQYF
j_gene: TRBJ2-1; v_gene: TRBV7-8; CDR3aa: CASSRWTGHRQDEQFF
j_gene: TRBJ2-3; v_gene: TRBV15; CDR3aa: CATSREWDGATDTQYF
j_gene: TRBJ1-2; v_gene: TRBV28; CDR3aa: CASTLSPDTYGYTF
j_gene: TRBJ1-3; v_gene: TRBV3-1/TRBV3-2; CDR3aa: CASSPKGQGGGNTIYF
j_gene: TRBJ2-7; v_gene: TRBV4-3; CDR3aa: CASSLDDRGFYEQYF
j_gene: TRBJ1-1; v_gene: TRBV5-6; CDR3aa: CASSRRGANTEAFF
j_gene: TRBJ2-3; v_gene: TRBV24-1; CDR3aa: CATSDMTSGGTDTQYF
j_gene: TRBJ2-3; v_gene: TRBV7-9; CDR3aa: CASSLGLGGTDTQYF
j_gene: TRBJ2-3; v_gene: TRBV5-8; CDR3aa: CASSLGLTGLMSDPDTQYF
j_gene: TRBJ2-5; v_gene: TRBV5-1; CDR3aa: CASSTGTELWETQYF
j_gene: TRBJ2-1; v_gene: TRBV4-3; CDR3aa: CASSPGLASSYNEQFF
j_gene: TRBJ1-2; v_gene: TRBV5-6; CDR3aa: CASRLNPGAHTF
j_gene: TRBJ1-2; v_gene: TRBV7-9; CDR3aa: CASSLAPTGNYGYTF
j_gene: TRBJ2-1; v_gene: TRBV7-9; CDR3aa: CASSLAGGLDEQFF
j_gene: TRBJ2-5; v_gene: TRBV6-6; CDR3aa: CASFRQANQETQYF
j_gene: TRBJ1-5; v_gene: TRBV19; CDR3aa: CATSPGQGGRRSQPQHF
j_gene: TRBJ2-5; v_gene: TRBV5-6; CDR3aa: CASSSKLAGEDFVETQYF
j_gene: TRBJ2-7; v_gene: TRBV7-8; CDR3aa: CASSLEDRRAGQYEQYF
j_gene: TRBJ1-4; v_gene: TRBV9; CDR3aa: CASSGEANDGDEKLFF
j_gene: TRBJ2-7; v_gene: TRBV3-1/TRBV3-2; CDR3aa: CATDRDSPTYEQYF
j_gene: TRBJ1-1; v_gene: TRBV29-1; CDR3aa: CSVVTRGYTEAFF
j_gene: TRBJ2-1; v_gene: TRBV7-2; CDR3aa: CASSPQAGSYNEQFF
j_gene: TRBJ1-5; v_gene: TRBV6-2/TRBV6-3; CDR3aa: CASSPDRTHQPQHF
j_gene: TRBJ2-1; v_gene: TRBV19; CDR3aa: CASSILNEQFF
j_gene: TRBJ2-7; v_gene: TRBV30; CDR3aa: CAWHSSGRKSEQYF
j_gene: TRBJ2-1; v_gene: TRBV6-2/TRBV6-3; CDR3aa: CASSVDRGLYNEQFF
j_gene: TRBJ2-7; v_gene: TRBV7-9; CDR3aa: CASSPAGREGRYEQYF
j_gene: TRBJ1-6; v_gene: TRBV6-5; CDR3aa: CASRDDRGLGSPLHF
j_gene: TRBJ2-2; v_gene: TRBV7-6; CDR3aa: CASSGPGLATGELFF
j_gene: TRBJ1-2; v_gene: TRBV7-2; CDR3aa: CASSLGGTGGGSYGYTF
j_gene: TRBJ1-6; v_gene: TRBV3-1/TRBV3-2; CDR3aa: CASSTSGTGDSPLHF
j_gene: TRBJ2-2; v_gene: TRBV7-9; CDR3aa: CASTNSGSRTGELFF
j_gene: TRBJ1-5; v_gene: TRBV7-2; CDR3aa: CASSLASRDQPQHF
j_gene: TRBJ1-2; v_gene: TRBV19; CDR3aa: CASSPQGFPGYTF
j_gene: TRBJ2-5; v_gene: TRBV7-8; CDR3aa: CASSLGLSLRRLQETQYF
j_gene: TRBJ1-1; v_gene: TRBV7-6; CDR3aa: CASSIGPSQDTEAFF
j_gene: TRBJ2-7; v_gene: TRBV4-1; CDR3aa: CASSQVSSYEQYF
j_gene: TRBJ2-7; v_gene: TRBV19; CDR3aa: CASSLRQGGYEQYF
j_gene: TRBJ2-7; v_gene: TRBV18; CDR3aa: CASSTGDSYEQYF
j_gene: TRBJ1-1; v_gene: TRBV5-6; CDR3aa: CASSRKDRVTEAFF
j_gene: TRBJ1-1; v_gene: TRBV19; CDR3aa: CASSIAQGSFTEAFF
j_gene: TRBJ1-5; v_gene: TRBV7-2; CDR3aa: CASSFGTFGQPQHF
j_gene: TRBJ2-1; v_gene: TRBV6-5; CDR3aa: CASSYSGSGGLNEQFF
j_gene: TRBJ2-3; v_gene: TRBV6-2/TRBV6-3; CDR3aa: CASSYVLGGGSHSTDTQYF
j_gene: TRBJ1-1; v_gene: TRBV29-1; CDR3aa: CSLGEGPNTEAFF
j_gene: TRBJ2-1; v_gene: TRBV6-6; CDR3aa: CASSLRNEQFF
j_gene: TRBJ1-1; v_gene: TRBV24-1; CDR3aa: CATGGGDTEAFF
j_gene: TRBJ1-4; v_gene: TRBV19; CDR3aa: CASTDRGYATNEKLFF
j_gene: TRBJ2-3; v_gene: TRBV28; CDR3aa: CASSSGAAELPDTQYF
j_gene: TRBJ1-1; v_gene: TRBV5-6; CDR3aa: CASSLANLGLSEAFF
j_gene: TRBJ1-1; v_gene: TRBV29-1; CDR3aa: CSVERGYTEAFF
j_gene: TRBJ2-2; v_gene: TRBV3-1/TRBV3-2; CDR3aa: CASSLRETGELFF